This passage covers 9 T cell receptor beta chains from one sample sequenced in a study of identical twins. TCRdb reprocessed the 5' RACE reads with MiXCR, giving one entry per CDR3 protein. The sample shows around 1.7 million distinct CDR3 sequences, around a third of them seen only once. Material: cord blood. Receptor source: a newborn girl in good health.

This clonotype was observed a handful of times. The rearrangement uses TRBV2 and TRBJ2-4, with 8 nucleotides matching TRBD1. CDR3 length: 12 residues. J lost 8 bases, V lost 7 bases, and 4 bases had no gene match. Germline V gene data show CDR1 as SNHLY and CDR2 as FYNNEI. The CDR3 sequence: CASNPDRDIQYF. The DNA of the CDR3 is TGTGCCAGCAATCCGGACAGGGACATTCAGTACTTC. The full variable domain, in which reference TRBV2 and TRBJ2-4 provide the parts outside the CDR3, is EPEVTQTPSHQVTQMGQEVILRCVPISNHLYFYWYRQILGQKVEFLVSFYNNEISEKSEIFDDQFSVERPDGSNFTLKIRSTKLEDSAMYFCASNPDRDIQYFGAGTRLSVL.

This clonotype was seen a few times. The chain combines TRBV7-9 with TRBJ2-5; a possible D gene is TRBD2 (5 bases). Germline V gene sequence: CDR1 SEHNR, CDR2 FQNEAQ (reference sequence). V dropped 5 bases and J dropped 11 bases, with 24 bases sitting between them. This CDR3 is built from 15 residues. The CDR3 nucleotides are TGTGCCAGCAGCCTAGTCCGGGAAATTGACAATGAGCAGTACTTC. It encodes CASSLVREIDNEQYF.

Written as DNA, the CDR3 is TGTGCCAGCAGCATCCAAGGGGCCTCCTACGAGCAGTACTTC. Protein product: CASSIQGASYEQYF. The rearrangement uses TRBV5-5 and TRBJ2-4; perhaps TRBD1 as D (5 bases). The J call is in doubt because the DNA end fits TRBJ2-7 better. This CDR3 comprises 14 residues. Germline V gene lookup returns CDR1 SGHKS and CDR2 YYEKEE (reference sequence).

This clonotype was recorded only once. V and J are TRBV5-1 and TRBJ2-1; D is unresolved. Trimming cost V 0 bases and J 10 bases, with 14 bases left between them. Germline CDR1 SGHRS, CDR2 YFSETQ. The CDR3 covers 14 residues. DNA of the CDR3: TGCGCCAGCAGCTTGGGTGGGCCTAGGTACGAGCAGTTCTTC. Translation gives CASSLGGPRYEQFF.

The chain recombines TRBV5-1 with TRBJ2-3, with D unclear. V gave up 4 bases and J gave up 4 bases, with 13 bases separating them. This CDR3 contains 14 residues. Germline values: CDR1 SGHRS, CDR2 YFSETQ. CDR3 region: CASSLPGPADTQYF. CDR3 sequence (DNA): TGCGCCAGCAGCCTCCCTGGACCCGCAGATACGCAGTATTTT.

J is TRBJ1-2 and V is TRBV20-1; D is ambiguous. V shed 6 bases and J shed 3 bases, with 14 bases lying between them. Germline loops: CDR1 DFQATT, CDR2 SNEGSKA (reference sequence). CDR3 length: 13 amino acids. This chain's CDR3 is CSAIRANHYGYTF. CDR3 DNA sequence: TGCAGTGCCATAAGAGCCAACCACTATGGCTACACCTTC.

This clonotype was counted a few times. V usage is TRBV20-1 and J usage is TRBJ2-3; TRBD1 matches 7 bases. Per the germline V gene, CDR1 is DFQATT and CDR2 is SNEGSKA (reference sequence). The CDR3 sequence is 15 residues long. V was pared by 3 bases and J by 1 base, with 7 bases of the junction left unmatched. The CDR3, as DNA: TGCAGTGCTAGTGGGCGACAGGGAGGCACAGATACGCAGTATTTT. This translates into CSASGRQGGTDTQYF.

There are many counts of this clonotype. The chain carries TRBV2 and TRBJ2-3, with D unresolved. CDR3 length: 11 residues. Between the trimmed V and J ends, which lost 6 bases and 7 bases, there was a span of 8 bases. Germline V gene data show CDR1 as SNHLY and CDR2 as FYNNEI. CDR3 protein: CASSPRNTQYF. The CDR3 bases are TGTGCCAGCAGCCCCCGAAATACGCAGTATTTT.

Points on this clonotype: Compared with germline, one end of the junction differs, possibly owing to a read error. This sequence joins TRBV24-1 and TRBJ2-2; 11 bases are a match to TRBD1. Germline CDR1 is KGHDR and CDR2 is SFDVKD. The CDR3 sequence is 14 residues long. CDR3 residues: CASRTGGDTGELFF. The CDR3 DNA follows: TGTGCCTCCAGGACAGGGGGCGACACCGGGGAGCTGTTTTTT.